This TCR beta chain is from a study of Tregs in tolerant kidney transplant recipients (dated by TCRdb to about 2019). Context from the whole study: Before combined kidney and bone marrow transplantation, this study identified donor-specific regulatory T cells using TCRbeta sequencing and then followed those same cells after transplant. Points the paper makes about the study in general: For some patients, the PCR primers changed as time went on, which meant samples from those patients could not be compared with one another at the nucleotide level. Although technical replication error seemed to be minimal, the question of biological reproducibility was not addressed directly. Expanding Tregs with activated donor B cells appeared to identify the most biologically relevant and donor-specific TCRbeta repertoire. Donor-specific Treg expansion was found to exceed global Treg expansion in tolerant patients, suggesting antigen-driven rather than nonspecific expansion. The study was constrained by small patient numbers, and validation of the findings is required in larger populations and under other immunosuppression protocols.

The CDR3 goes from the cysteine to the phenylalanine over 18 residues. The DNA covers only part of the CDR3, 45 bases in frame from base 1. CDR1 and CDR2, per the germline V gene, are SGHVS and FQNEAQ. V trim: 5 bases; J trim: 2 bases; unmatched bases: 9. For TCRbeta CDR3 sequencing, genomic DNA was extracted from sorted cells using the QIAGEN DNeasy Blood and Tissue Kit. High-throughput TCRbeta CDR3 sequencing was carried out commercially through immunoSEQ, with PCR amplification with bias correction and internal controls included. Per the source publication's procedure: A unique productive TCRbeta sequence was defined by the CDR3 nucleotide sequence when primers matched, and otherwise by the CDR3 amino acid sequence together with the Vbeta and Jbeta genes. As a correction for sorting error, sequences shared between sorted populations at a frequency ratio of 2:1 or less were discarded, and the remaining shared sequences were assigned to the higher population. Donor-reactive sequences were defined as at least 5-fold expanded in CFSE-low cells versus unstimulated cells, with frequency of at least 0.01% in CFSE-low cells. Repertoire divergence was quantified by Jensen-Shannon divergence calculated from the top 100 TCRbeta sequences ranked by frequency. For samples with multiple sequencing runs, sorting error was corrected separately for each run before the runs were pooled. TCRdb limited this immuneACCESS table to in-frame rearrangements with V and J called. A share of clones is missing; checked studies link under half to unresolved V genes, and the rest is unexplained. That table is the source of V, J and clone size, and D and trimming were worked out from the DNA. The sample table on file contains several thousand clones. The top ten clonotypes cover 35% to 50% of the sample.

Transplants used related donors with nonmyeloablative bone marrow transplantation; mixed chimerism was transient in the human trials. Thawed PBMCs were FACS-sorted into unstimulated Tregs (CD4+CD25+CD127-), CD4+ non-Tregs (CD4+CD25-), CD4 cells and CD8 cells. Several combined kidney and bone marrow transplant recipients from the ITN036ST trial were included as patients, and samples were available only from these trial subjects. Healthy control blood was processed to PBMCs with a Ficoll density gradient and then cryopreserved, whereas patient PBMCs were collected both before and after transplant. Concerning this clone itself: Its antigen is unknown. Read sequence stops 3 residues before the CDR3 end, and the germline J gene provides the missing end.

Sequenced material: CD8+ T cells from blood (PBMCs), taken 12 months after the transplant. The receptor comes from a human patient who received a combined kidney and bone marrow transplant. Some T cells may derive from the graft donor when a transplant has been performed. The V and J segments used are TRBV7-8 and TRBJ2-5; 15 bases in the middle match TRBD2. The CDR3 reads CASSQPGLAGGLQETQYF. The sequenced CDR3 bases are TGTGCCAGCAGCCAGCCGGGACTAGCGGGAGGACTACAAGAGACC.